These 8 T cell receptor beta chains came from one sample sequenced in a study of blood T cell repertoires in COVID-19 (dated by TCRdb to between 2020 and 2021). The protocol used for the library was the immunoSEQ multiplex PCR assay. The immuneACCESS repertoire file appears here via TCRdb, limited to in-frame rearrangements. These files lack a portion of the clones; in checked studies, under half of the deficit traces to unresolved V genes, and the cause of the others is not known. In this sample the table shows over 150,000 clones, approximately 90% of which occur a single time. The ten largest make up roughly 2% of the sample. Sequencing input: peripheral blood. These receptors originate from a man aged 50 to 59 who had recovered from COVID-19.

J is TRBJ2-2 and V is TRBV19, with 12 bases identical to TRBD2. This CDR3 spans 16 amino acids. J lost 8 bases, V lost 3 bases, and 7 bases had no gene match. The V gene's germline CDR1 is LNHDA and CDR2 SQIVND (reference sequence). The CDR3: CASSITTSGSWGELFF. The CDR3 region has the DNA TGTGCCAGTAGTATCACGACTAGCGGGAGCTGGGGGGAGCTGTTTTTT. Combining the CDR3 with reference TRBV19 and TRBJ2-2 gives the whole variable domain DGGITQSPKYLFRKEGQNVTLSCEQNLNHDAMYWYRQDPGQGLRLIYYSQIVNDFQKGDIAEGYSVSREKKESFPLTVTSAQKNPTAFYLCASSITTSGSWGELFFGEGSRLTVL.

The chain employs TRBV2 and TRBJ2-3; no reliable D call. V was shortened by 0 bases and J by 2 bases, with 6 bases between the two germline ends. The CDR3 has 14 amino acids. Germline V gene sequence: CDR1 SNHLY, CDR2 FYNNEI. The CDR3 sequence: CASSEAPYTDTQYF. Here the CDR3 DNA reads TGTGCCAGCAGTGAAGCGCCCTACACAGATACGCAGTATTTT.

J is TRBJ2-5 and V is TRBV24-1, with D perhaps TRBD2 (6 bases). The germline CDR1 and CDR2 sequences are KGHDR and SFDVKD. Trimming took off 0 bases at V and 0 bases at J, with 7 bases between the two ends. The CDR3 has 15 residues. CDR3 nucleotides: TGTGCCACCAGTGATTTGGGCGGGAACCAAGAGACCCAGTACTTC. It encodes CATSDLGGNQETQYF.

V gene TRBV6-5 combines with J gene TRBJ2-7; TRBD1 matches at 7 bases. With V trimmed by 5 bases and J by 2 bases, 6 bases remained unmatched. Germline V gene lookup returns CDR1 MNHEY and CDR2 SVGAGI. The CDR3 loop spans 14 amino acids. CDR3 loop: CASSLPGQTYEQYF. In DNA form, the CDR3 reads TGTGCCAGCAGTCTCCCGGGACAGACCTACGAGCAGTACTTC.

The V call is TRBV19, the J call TRBJ1-4; perhaps TRBD1 as D (6 bases). Germline V lookup: CDR1 LNHDA, CDR2 SQIVND (reference sequence). There are 15 residues in the CDR3. V was shortened by 4 bases and J by 8 bases, with 17 bases between the two germline ends. CDR3 region: CASSRNRAEGEKLFF. The CDR3 coding sequence is TGTGCCAGTAGTAGAAACAGGGCCGAGGGGGAAAAACTGTTTTTT. The whole variable domain, remainder taken from reference TRBV19 and TRBJ1-4, is DGGITQSPKYLFRKEGQNVTLSCEQNLNHDAMYWYRQDPGQGLRLIYYSQIVNDFQKGDIAEGYSVSREKKESFPLTVTSAQKNPTAFYLCASSRNRAEGEKLFFGSGTQLSVL.

The table lists this clone with a count of one. This rearrangement joins TRBV6-2 or TRBV6-3 to TRBJ2-7; 11 bases align to TRBD2. Germline V CDR1 and CDR2: MNHEY, SVGEGT. J was trimmed by 4 bases and V by 5 bases; bases with no gene match: 10. This CDR3 region has 16 residues. The CDR3 sequence: CASSKHPGTSGYEQYF. The CDR3 DNA reads TGTGCCAGCAGTAAACATCCCGGGACTAGCGGTTACGAGCAGTACTTC.

This clone was observed once. As DNA, the CDR3 is TGCAGCGTTGTACAGGGTTTTGGGAATCAGCCCCAGCATTTT. Its translation is CSVVQGFGNQPQHF. This chain uses TRBV29-1 with TRBJ1-5, with D possibly TRBD1 on 6 matching bases. This CDR3 contains 14 residues. Trimming took 4 bases from V and 4 from J, leaving 14 bases between them. Germline V gives CDR1 SQVTM, CDR2 ANQGSEA.

The chain carries TRBV28 and TRBJ1-2; 7 nucleotides align to TRBD1. Germline CDR1 reads MDHEN; CDR2 reads SYDVKM. The CDR3 totals 12 residues. Germline trimming cut 11 bases from V and 4 bases from J; bases unmatched to any gene: 7. CDR3 DNA: TGTGCCCACTCCGGGACAGTCTATGGCTACACCTTC. Amino acid sequence: CAHSGTVYGYTF.